This TCR beta chain was profiled in a study of patients and donors after allogeneic stem cell transplantation (dated by TCRdb to 2020 to 2021). Only a few counts were recorded for this clonotype. Its antigen remains undetermined. Base quality data are lacking; no much larger clone is found one base away. Taken from cysteine to phenylalanine, the CDR3 has 13 residues. Kept here is only the CDR3 DNA, which spans 39 bases and is read in frame from base 1. CDR1 is given as MDHEN and CDR2 as SYDVKM, both from the germline V gene. V drops 5 bases and J drops 6 bases, leaving 13 bases in between. The library was built by means of RT-PCR. The run used a NextSeq 550. TCRdb reprocessed the public reads (quality trimming at Q25 with fastp, clone calling with MiXCR) and kept in-frame beta chains. Identical CDR3 protein sequences are pooled into one entry, listed with their most common genes and DNA. The sample has approximately 200,000 distinct CDR3 sequences on record, more than 35% of them singletons. The ten most abundant clones make up 9.5% to 13% of the sample.

Sample: blood, either unsorted or a sorted T cell fraction (not recorded which). Rearrangement joined TRBV28 to TRBJ1-2, with the identity of the D gene unclear. The sequence was obtained from a human donor who was either an allogeneic HSCT recipient or a stem cell or donor lymphocyte infusion donor (not recorded which). It is not recorded whose cells these are; they may come from a transplant donor. The CDR3 protein sequence reads: CASSPLTIHGYTF. The bases read TGTGCCAGCAGTCCCTTGACTATCCATGGCTACACCTTC.